This T cell receptor (beta chain) was obtained from a study of beta chain features in type 1 diabetes. General study findings and limits: Within each of all four CD4+ subsets, Type 1 diabetes patients had TCRB CDR3s that were moderately but significantly shorter.

This clone has only a few counts. The antigen remains undetermined. Every isolated RNA sample was fully reverse transcribed, so sequencing captured expressed TCRB transcripts. Approximately 3.6 million reads per sample were averaged for naive, central memory and regulatory samples. Some clones are missing from TCRdb's copy, which holds only in-frame ones; the method was immunoSEQ multiplex PCR. This repertoire shows some 640,000 clones, roughly 13% found once; its top ten account for roughly 0.04%. Germline V lookup: CDR1 MNHNY, CDR2 SVGAGI (reference sequence). V dropped 5 bases and J dropped 0 bases, with 17 bases sitting between them. CDR3 length equals 16 residues.

Sequenced: naive CD4+ T cells from blood. The sequence was obtained from a man aged 18 to 30 with type 1 diabetes. The chain couples TRBV6-6 to TRBJ2-7, with D possibly called TRBD1 or TRBD2 (5 bases each). The CDR3 DNA follows: TGTGCCAGCAGTCGGTCCGGGACGGGCTTCTCCTACGAGCAGTACTTC. Protein: CASSRSGTGFSYEQYF.